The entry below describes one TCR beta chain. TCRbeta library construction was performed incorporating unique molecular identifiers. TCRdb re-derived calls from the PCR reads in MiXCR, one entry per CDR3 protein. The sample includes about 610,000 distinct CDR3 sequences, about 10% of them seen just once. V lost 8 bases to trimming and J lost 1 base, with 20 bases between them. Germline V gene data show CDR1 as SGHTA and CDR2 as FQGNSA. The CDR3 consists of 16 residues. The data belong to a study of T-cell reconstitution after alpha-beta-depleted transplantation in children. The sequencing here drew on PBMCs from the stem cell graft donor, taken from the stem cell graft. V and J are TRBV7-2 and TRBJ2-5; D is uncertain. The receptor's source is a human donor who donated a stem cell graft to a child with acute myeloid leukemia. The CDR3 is CASRRPGLVAQETQYF. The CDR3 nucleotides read TGTGCCAGCCGCCGACCGGGTTTAGTGGCCCAAGAGACCCAGTACTTC.